The clone carrying this T cell receptor beta chain was observed a handful of times. The data stem from a study of beta chain features in type 1 diabetes. All of the isolated RNA was reverse transcribed, so expressed TCRB transcripts were sequenced. Method: immunoSEQ multiplex PCR; TCRdb's copy keeps in-frame clones and lacks some. In the table there are fewer than 250,000 clones, around 9.6% of which are singletons. The V end lost 0 bases, the J end lost 6 bases, and 8 bases lay between the germline ends. CDR1 and CDR2 (germline): SNHLY, FYNNEI. The CDR3 loop spans 13 amino acids. Sequencing was performed on naive CD4+ T cells from blood. This chain links TRBV2 with TRBJ1-1; maybe TRBD1 (5 bases). The TCR was taken from a woman between 18 and 30 years old in good health. The chain's CDR3 is CASSEAWGAEAFF. The CDR3 nucleotides are TGTGCCAGCAGTGAAGCGTGGGGGGCTGAAGCTTTCTTT.